These T cell receptor beta chains were read from a single sample in a study of T cell responses to AZD1222 COVID-19 vaccine. TCRdb's copy holds only in-frame clones and misses some; the assay was immunoSEQ multiplex PCR. This sample yields some 100,000 clones, of which around nine tenths are seen a single time; about 3.5% belongs to the top ten. Sequencing used peripheral blood, obtained on day 0 of AZD1222 vaccination. The receptor set was obtained from an adult in good health. Both conserved end residues are part of each CDR3. D genes are given only for firm matches. Only part of the rows carry a size: once, few, many, or a class if the clone is expanded.

J gene: TRBJ2-7; clone size: NA; V gene: TRBV6-4; D gene: NA; CDR3 protein: CASSDEGSPYEQYF; CDR3 DNA: TGTGCCAGCAGTGACGAGGGGAGCCCCTACGAGCAGTACTTC
J gene: TRBJ1-5; clone size: NA; V gene: TRBV6-1; D gene: NA; CDR3 protein: CASSEGANQPQHF; CDR3 DNA: TGTGCCAGCAGTGAGGGGGCGAATCAGCCCCAGCATTTT
J gene: TRBJ1-2; clone size: NA; V gene: TRBV7-2; D gene: NA; CDR3 protein: CASSPSRGDYGYTF; CDR3 DNA: TGTGCCAGCAGCCCCTCCCGCGGGGACTATGGCTACACCTTC
J gene: TRBJ1-4; clone size: NA; V gene: TRBV15; D gene: NA; CDR3 protein: CATSRGDGDPNEKLFF; CDR3 DNA: TGTGCCACCAGCAGAGGTGATGGGGATCCTAATGAAAAACTGTTTTTT
J gene: TRBJ1-5; clone size: once; V gene: TRBV7-2; D gene: NA; CDR3 protein: CASSSGHSNQPQHF; CDR3 DNA: TGTGCCAGCAGCTCGGGGCATAGCAATCAGCCCCAGCATTTT
J gene: TRBJ1-6; clone size: NA; V gene: TRBV27; D gene: NA; CDR3 protein: CASSLWRQGNSPLHF; CDR3 DNA: TGTGCCAGCAGTTTATGGCGGCAGGGCAATTCACCCCTCCACTTT
J gene: TRBJ2-3; clone size: NA; V gene: TRBV18; D gene: NA; CDR3 protein: CASSLTGTSSTDTQYF; CDR3 DNA: TGTGCCAGCTCACTTACCGGGACCTCGAGCACAGATACGCAGTATTTT
J gene: TRBJ1-2; clone size: NA; V gene: TRBV4-1; D gene: NA; CDR3 protein: CASRQSDASRNGYTF; CDR3 DNA: TGCGCCAGCAGGCAATCCGACGCATCAAGGAATGGCTACACCTTC
J gene: TRBJ1-1; clone size: NA; V gene: TRBV19; D gene: TRBD1; CDR3 protein: CASSSTGDTEAFF; CDR3 DNA: TGTGCCAGTAGTTCAACAGGGGACACTGAAGCTTTCTTT
J gene: TRBJ2-1; clone size: NA; V gene: TRBV30; D gene: TRBD2; CDR3 protein: CAWKRGGRGNEQFF; CDR3 DNA: TGTGCCTGGAAGCGGGGGGGCCGTGGAAATGAGCAGTTCTTC
J gene: TRBJ2-1; clone size: NA; V gene: TRBV19; D gene: NA; CDR3 protein: CASSKGGGVWDEQFF; CDR3 DNA: TGTGCCAGTAGTAAGGGCGGGGGCGTTTGGGATGAGCAGTTCTTC
J gene: TRBJ2-7; clone size: few; V gene: TRBV5-6; D gene: NA; CDR3 protein: CASSRRVFDSYEQYF; CDR3 DNA: TGTGCCAGCAGCCGCAGGGTTTTCGACTCCTACGAGCAGTACTTC
J gene: TRBJ2-3; clone size: NA; V gene: TRBV19; D gene: NA; CDR3 protein: CASSIGGDTQYF; CDR3 DNA: TGTGCCAGTAGTATAGGCGGGGATACGCAGTATTTT